Listed below are T cell receptor beta chains from one sample, sequenced in a study of blood T cell repertoires in COVID-19. The assay was immunoSEQ multiplex PCR, and TCRdb's table has in-frame clones only and misses some. Here the sample spans approximately 230,000 clones, 80% to 90% being singletons. Input material: PBMCs or T cells enriched from blood (not recorded which). The receptor source for this set is a man aged 18 to 30 who had recovered from COVID-19. Both conserved end residues are part of each CDR3. D genes are given only for firm matches. The size field is filled for only some rows; it gives once, few, many or a size class.

>TRBV6-4|TRBJ1-1|TRBD1|-|15
CASSLQGAGNTEAFF
TGTGCCAGCAGTTTACAGGGGGCTGGGAACACTGAAGCTTTCTTT
>TRBV19|TRBJ2-7|TRBD1|-|15
CASSIWGQGTYEQYF
TGTGCCAGTAGTATCTGGGGACAGGGAACCTACGAGCAGTACTTC
>TRBV28|TRBJ2-5|TRBD2|once|17
CASSASHSTSVQETQYF
TGTGCCAGCAGTGCATCGCATTCGACTAGCGTACAAGAGACCCAGTACTTC
>TRBV19|TRBJ1-6|-|-|13
CASSIMGYSPLHF
TGTGCCAGTAGTATCATGGGCTACTCACCCCTCCACTTT
>TRBV19|TRBJ2-1|TRBD1|once|16
CATRTGLVGVYNEQFF
TGTGCCACTCGGACAGGGCTTGTGGGGGTCTACAATGAGCAGTTCTTC
>TRBV7-8|TRBJ1-1|-|-|15
CASNLGGAPDTEAFF
TGTGCCAGCAATCTGGGTGGGGCGCCAGACACTGAAGCTTTCTTT
>TRBV4-1|TRBJ2-1|-|-|15
CASRRSGLSYNEQFF
TGCGCCAGCAGGAGAAGCGGGCTCTCCTACAATGAGCAGTTCTTC
>TRBV5-1|TRBJ2-1|TRBD2|-|14
CASSDGLAGGPEFF
TGCGCCAGCAGCGATGGACTAGCGGGAGGGCCGGAGTTCTTC
>TRBV7-2|TRBJ2-2|-|-|15
CASSLGQGMAGELFF
TGTGCCAGCAGCTTAGGGCAGGGAATGGCCGGGGAGCTGTTTTTT
>TRBV12-3/TRBV12-4|TRBJ1-1|-|few|11
CASRRQSEAFF
TGTGCCAGCAGACGACAGTCTGAAGCTTTCTTT
>TRBV24-1|TRBJ1-4|-|-|12
CATTGWREKLFF
TGTGCCACTACAGGGTGGCGTGAAAAACTGTTTTTT
>TRBV7-9|TRBJ2-3|-|-|14
CASSFRGSTDTQYF
TGTGCCAGCAGCTTCCGGGGGAGCACAGATACGCAGTATTTT
>TRBV30|TRBJ2-1|-|few|11
CAWDSYNEQFF
TGTGCCTGGGACAGTTACAATGAGCAGTTCTTC
>TRBV7-9|TRBJ2-3|-|-|11
CASSLDETQYF
TGTGCCAGCAGCTTAGACGAGACGCAGTATTTT
>TRBV6-1|TRBJ2-1|TRBD2|-|17
CASSGASGRYSYNEQFF
TGTGCCAGCAGTGGGGCTAGCGGGAGGTACTCCTACAATGAGCAGTTCTTC
>TRBV28|TRBJ1-1|-|-|12
CASSLAPVGAFF
TGTGCCAGCAGCCTAGCTCCGGTCGGAGCTTTCTTT
>TRBV7-9|TRBJ2-1|TRBD1|few|15
CASSPDRGAYNEQFF
TGTGCCAGCAGCCCGGACAGGGGAGCTTACAATGAGCAGTTCTTC
>TRBV11-2|TRBJ2-3|TRBD2|-|16
CASSRTAGGSTDTQYF
TGTGCCAGCAGCCGAACAGCGGGGGGTAGCACAGATACGCAGTATTTT
>TRBV30|TRBJ1-1|-|-|14
CAWTRGHTDTEAFF
TGTGCCTGGACTAGGGGTCACACGGACACTGAAGCTTTCTTT
>TRBV7-3|TRBJ2-1|-|once|15
CASSYHGGSYNEQFF
TGTGCCAGCAGCTACCACGGGGGCTCCTACAATGAGCAGTTCTTC
>TRBV19|TRBJ1-1|-|-|14
CASSLGGMNTEAFF
TGTGCCAGTAGTCTGGGGGGAATGAACACTGAAGCTTTCTTT
>TRBV10-3|TRBJ2-7|TRBD1|-|16
CAISESGQGASYEQYF
TGTGCCATCAGTGAGTCCGGACAGGGGGCCTCCTACGAGCAGTACTTC
>TRBV5-1|TRBJ2-5|TRBD2|-|15
CASSLAAGGRETQYF
TGCGCCAGCAGCTTGGCCGCGGGGGGCCGTGAGACCCAGTACTTC
>TRBV19|TRBJ1-5|TRBD1|-|16
CASTTPSGTGDQPQHF
TGTGCCAGTACTACCCCAAGCGGTACAGGGGATCAGCCCCAGCATTTT
>TRBV6-5|TRBJ2-7|TRBD1|-|13
CASSSDRGSEQYF
TGTGCCAGCAGCTCAGACAGGGGAAGCGAGCAGTACTTC
>TRBV15|TRBJ2-1|-|-|13
CATSRRLDSEQFF
TGTGCCACCAGCAGACGACTAGACAGTGAGCAGTTCTTC
>TRBV2|TRBJ2-1|-|-|16
CASAVERTFSYNEQFF
TGTGCCAGCGCGGTGGAGCGGACCTTCTCCTACAATGAGCAGTTCTTC
>TRBV6-5|TRBJ1-3|TRBD1|-|16
CASSYSSTGGRNTIYF
TGTGCCAGCAGTTACTCATCGACAGGGGGAAGAAACACCATATATTTT
>TRBV11-3|TRBJ2-3|TRBD1|-|16
CASSLTGARVTDTQYF
TGTGCCAGCAGCTTAACAGGGGCGAGGGTCACAGATACGCAGTATTTT
>TRBV28|TRBJ1-3|-|-|14
CASSERVSGNTIYF
TGTGCCAGCAGTGAACGGGTCTCTGGAAACACCATATATTTT
>TRBV29-1|TRBJ2-5|TRBD2|-|16
CSAPGEGLAGEGTQYF
TGCAGCGCCCCCGGGGAGGGGCTAGCGGGAGAGGGGACCCAGTACTTC
>TRBV7-8|TRBJ1-1|TRBD1|-|16
CASSLGQGWMGTEAFF
TGTGCCAGCAGCCTGGGACAGGGGTGGATGGGCACTGAAGCTTTCTTT
>TRBV5-1|TRBJ2-1|TRBD1|-|15
CASSLPGTGANEQFF
TGCGCCAGCAGCTTACCCGGGACAGGGGCCAATGAGCAGTTCTTC
>TRBV3-1/TRBV3-2|TRBJ1-6|-|-|15
CASSQDWGLGSPLHF
TGTGCCAGCAGCCAAGATTGGGGGCTTGGTTCACCCCTCCACTTT
>TRBV19|TRBJ1-2|TRBD1|-|13
CASRDRGSSGYTF
TGTGCCAGCCGGGACAGGGGAAGTTCTGGCTACACCTTC
>TRBV5-1|TRBJ2-5|TRBD2|-|18
CASSLALAGGLYQETQYF
TGCGCCAGCAGCTTGGCACTAGCGGGGGGACTGTACCAAGAGACCCAGTACTTC
>TRBV5-1|TRBJ1-1|-|-|16
CASRAEGRLMNTEAFF
TGCGCCAGTCGTGCGGAGGGACGCCTCATGAACACTGAAGCTTTCTTT
>TRBV19|TRBJ2-1|TRBD2|-|17
CATSLELAGGLLNEQFF
TGTGCCACTAGTTTGGAATTGGCGGGGGGCCTCTTAAATGAGCAGTTCTTC
>TRBV2|TRBJ1-5|TRBD1|-|15
CASSNRNRGSQPQHF
TGTGCCAGCAGTAACAGAAACAGGGGGAGTCAGCCCCAGCATTTT
>TRBV6-5|TRBJ2-7|TRBD2|-|14
CASLSGRAFYEQYF
TGTGCCAGTTTAAGCGGGAGGGCCTTCTACGAGCAGTACTTC
>TRBV5-1|TRBJ2-7|TRBD1|-|13
CASTQDRQYEQYF
TGCGCCAGCACCCAGGACAGGCAATACGAGCAGTACTTC
>TRBV3-1/TRBV3-2|TRBJ2-3|TRBD1|-|16
CASSQFLDRGTDTQYF
TGTGCCAGCAGCCAATTCCTAGACAGGGGGACAGATACGCAGTATTTT
>TRBV6-5|TRBJ2-7|TRBD2|-|16
CASSYLATSGRYEQYF
TGTGCCAGCAGTTACTTGGCTACTAGCGGGCGCTACGAGCAGTACTTC
>TRBV9|TRBJ2-1|-|-|17
CASSVGQRQGGYNEQFF
TGTGCCAGCAGCGTAGGGCAAAGGCAGGGAGGATACAATGAGCAGTTCTTC
>TRBV30|TRBJ2-7|-|-|14
CAWKQRLEAYEQYF
TGTGCCTGGAAACAAAGACTTGAGGCCTACGAGCAGTACTTC
>TRBV2|TRBJ2-4|TRBD2|-|18
CASSVAGGLGLAKNIQYF
TGTGCCAGCAGTGTAGCGGGAGGGCTGGGGTTAGCCAAAAACATTCAGTACTTC
>TRBV5-1|TRBJ2-1|TRBD2|-|20
CASSYPREGAVPSSYNEQFF
TGCGCCAGCAGCTACCCTAGGGAGGGAGCCGTGCCCAGCTCCTACAATGAGCAGTTCTTC
>TRBV5-1|TRBJ2-5|-|-|15
CASSLALANQETQYF
TGCGCCAGCAGCTTGGCGCTAGCGAACCAAGAGACCCAGTACTTC
>TRBV19|TRBJ1-2|TRBD1|many|14
CASSDGQGASGYTF
TGTGCCAGTAGCGATGGACAGGGGGCTTCTGGCTACACCTTC
>TRBV10-2|TRBJ1-5|TRBD1|-|13
CASTQGAYQPQHF
TGCGCCAGCACTCAGGGGGCGTATCAGCCCCAGCATTTT
>TRBV19|TRBJ1-1|-|-|17
CASRRTGGADLDTEAFF
TGTGCCAGTAGGCGCACGGGTGGGGCGGATCTAGACACTGAAGCTTTCTTT
>TRBV5-1|TRBJ1-2|TRBD1|-|14
CASSLGQGTYGYTF
TGCGCCAGCAGCTTGGGACAGGGGACTTATGGCTACACCTTC
>TRBV28|TRBJ1-4|-|-|13
CASRTQTSEKLFF
TGTGCCAGCAGGACCCAGACTAGTGAAAAACTGTTTTTT
>TRBV7-6|TRBJ1-4|-|-|15
CASSFGGSTNEKLFF
TGTGCCAGCAGCTTCGGGGGGTCGACTAATGAAAAACTGTTTTTT